The rows below give T cell receptor beta chains drawn from one sample of a study of blood T cells in healthy people across ages. Each CDR3 protein is one row after TCRdb ran MiXCR on the 5' RACE reads. Here the sample spans approximately 690,000 distinct CDR3 sequences, 40% to 45% being singletons. The specimen sequenced was blood. The receptor source for this set is a man older than 75 in good health. Each CDR3 is given with its conserved first and last residue. The order of the fields is J gene, V gene, CDR3 protein.

TRBJ2-1,TRBV18,CASSTLAARNNEQFF
TRBJ2-1,TRBV20-1,CSARGVGGVYNEQFF
TRBJ2-3,TRBV4-2,CASSQVGSRDTQYF
TRBJ1-2,TRBV7-9,CASSTAGGYTF
TRBJ2-3,TRBV21-1,CASKPGQGTDTQYF
TRBJ1-6,TRBV5-1,CASSLAGQGNNSPLYF
TRBJ2-5,TRBV25-1,CASSGTGKETQYF
TRBJ2-2,TRBV20-1,CSAIAGGNTGELFF
TRBJ1-6,TRBV6-5,CASSRTGVNSPLHF
TRBJ2-1,TRBV25-1,CTSSTSLKGNNEQFF
TRBJ2-2,TRBV29-1,CSVADTGELFF
TRBJ2-5,TRBV11-2,CASSFVGGANQETQYF
TRBJ1-5,TRBV5-1,CASSFSGGGNQPQHF
TRBJ2-5,TRBV5-1,CASSYSPGEETQYF
TRBJ1-5,TRBV28,CASSQTGLGSQPQHF
TRBJ1-1,TRBV21-1,CASKRTGEGTEAFF
TRBJ2-6,TRBV4-1,CASSVRRDGVLTF
TRBJ2-7,TRBV7-2,CASSLGGGQSSYEQYF
.,TRBV20-1,CSATGLGSYNEQYF
TRBJ2-1,TRBV7-3,CASSYSTSGGYNEQFF
TRBJ2-5,TRBV29-1,CSVFGLGETQYF
TRBJ2-3,TRBV6-1,CASREATSTDTQYF
TRBJ2-1,TRBV7-2,CASSLSVAGGIQNEQFF
TRBJ1-2,TRBV29-1,CSVDPTGQNYGYTF
.,TRBV12-3/TRBV12-4,CASSRRQGSETQYF
TRBJ2-5,TRBV14,CASSRTGVETQYF
.,TRBV5-1,CASSTRQGAFSGTQYF
TRBJ2-3,TRBV7-2,CASSGSVLDTQYF
TRBJ2-5,TRBV6-1,CASSDGHLPETQYF
.,TRBV19,CASSRSGGAAQETQYF
TRBJ2-5,TRBV28,CASSSTGADETQYF
TRBJ2-1,TRBV4-3,CASSQDRWERKLNNEQFF
TRBJ2-5,TRBV20-1,CSADSSGAQETQYF
TRBJ2-3,TRBV4-3,CASSQEASSGTDTQYF
TRBJ1-5,TRBV28,CASSSSRTGYFQPQHF
TRBJ1-5,TRBV6-6,CASRGQGVGSNQPQHF
TRBJ2-7,TRBV7-6,CASSRGTTPNEQYF
TRBJ2-1,TRBV29-1,CSVVWAGNTYKEQFF
TRBJ2-1,TRBV29-1,CSVGLGDRFF
TRBJ2-3,TRBV20-1,CSAMTTTRADTQYF
TRBJ2-5,TRBV20-1,CSADSFGETQYF
TRBJ2-3,TRBV11-1,CASSHPAGEGTDTQYF
TRBJ2-3,TRBV9,CASSARRSLAGELADTQYF
TRBJ1-1,TRBV7-2,CASSLSAGGGTEAFF
TRBJ2-1,TRBV25-1,CASRRTGKGRDEQFF